The 30 T cell receptor beta chains below all came from one sample that was sequenced in a study of blood T cell repertoires in COVID-19. Sequencing was performed with immunoSEQ multiplex PCR; in TCRdb, only in-frame clones are kept and a portion is missing. The table lists about 47,000 clones, 69% of them singletons. The sample taken for sequencing was peripheral blood. The receptors were sampled from a man aged 80 or over with acute or convalescent COVID-19.

The chain is built from TRBV28 and TRBJ2-3; weak D call: TRBD2 (6 bases). The germline V gene has CDR1 MDHEN and CDR2 SYDVKM. Trimming pared 4 bases from V and 15 bases from J, leaving 26 bases between. The CDR3 has 15 amino acids. The DNA of the CDR3 is TGTGCCAGCAGTTCCCTGGCTACTACTAGTGGGGGGACCTATTTT. Protein sequence: CASSSLATTSGGTYF.

Concerning this clone itself: Mismatch with germline at one junction end may stem from a read error. The CDR3 here is CASSPFQEAQYF. DNA for the CDR3: TGTGCCAGCTCACCTTTCCAAGAGGCCCAGTACTTC. The V gene is TRBV18, the J gene TRBJ2-5; D is ambiguous. This CDR3 has 12 amino acids. Germline loops: CDR1 KGHSH, CDR2 LQKENI.

In DNA form, the CDR3 reads TGTGCCAGCAGTCCCCGGGAACCCGAACTACCCTACGAGCAGTACTTC. It translates to CASSPREPELPYEQYF. V is TRBV27 and J is TRBJ2-7; maybe TRBD2 (5 bases). Germline-derived CDR1 and CDR2 are MNHEY and SMNVEV (reference sequence). The CDR3 covers 16 residues. V gave up 5 bases and J gave up 2 bases, with 19 bases separating them.

The chain joins TRBV12-3 or TRBV12-4 to TRBJ2-7; 8 bases are a match to TRBD1. After removal of 6 bases from V and 2 bases from J, the junction contained 3 bases not matched to a gene. CDR3 length: 13 residues. The chain's CDR3 is CASRPTGAYEQYF. CDR3 coding DNA: TGTGCCAGCAGGCCGACAGGGGCCTACGAGCAGTACTTC.

The rearrangement links TRBV6-2 or TRBV6-3 to TRBJ2-7; TRBD2 matches 8 bases. Trimming at V came to 6 bases and at J to 6 bases, leaving 4 bases not matched to a gene. Germline V gene sequence: CDR1 MNHEY, CDR2 SVGEGT. The CDR3 spans 12 residues. CDR3 coding DNA: TGTGCCAGCAGCGGACTAGCTGGCGAGCAGTACTTC. Translation gives CASSGLAGEQYF.

The chain has TRBV5-1 and TRBJ2-1; D gene unclear. CDR1 SGHRS and CDR2 YFSETQ come from the germline V gene. This CDR3 has 12 residues. V lost 4 bases, J lost 5 bases, and 7 bases lay in between. CDR3: CASSAPDNEQFF. CDR3 nucleotide sequence: TGCGCCAGCAGCGCCCCAGACAATGAGCAGTTCTTC.

The chain carries TRBV5-1 and TRBJ1-1, with D tentatively TRBD1 (6 bases). Germline-derived CDR1 and CDR2 are SGHRS and YFSETQ. The ends were cut back, 4 bases at V and 0 bases at J, with 10 bases in the middle. There are 14 residues in the CDR3. The CDR3 DNA sequence: TGCGCCAGCAGCGGGGGACATCTGAACACTGAAGCTTTCTTT. Amino acid sequence: CASSGGHLNTEAFF.

The chain links TRBV14 to TRBJ1-6; no clear D. V was shortened by 1 base and J by 9 bases, with 16 bases between the two germline ends. Germline V lookup: CDR1 SGHDN, CDR2 FVKESK. The CDR3 covers 16 residues. The CDR3 DNA follows: TGTGCCAGCAGCCAAGGTATCAGGCCCGGAGGTTCACCCCTCCACTTT. As protein: CASSQGIRPGGSPLHF. Drawing the rest from reference TRBV14 and TRBJ1-6, the complete variable domain is EAGVTQFPSHSVIEKGQTVTLRCDPISGHDNLYWYRRVMGKEIKFLLHFVKESKQDESGMPNNRFLAERTGGTYSTLKVQPAELEDSGVYFCASSQGIRPGGSPLHFGNGTRLTVT.

For the CDR3, the DNA is TGCAGCGTTGAAAGGACAGAAAAATATGGCTACACCTTC. Its protein is CSVERTEKYGYTF. This chain connects TRBV29-1 to TRBJ1-2, with a tentative D call TRBD1 (6 bases). CDR1 is SQVTM and CDR2 is ANQGSEA in the germline V gene. V gave up 2 bases and J gave up 5 bases, with 12 bases separating them. CDR3 length: 13 residues.

The chain is built from TRBV4-1 and TRBJ1-1; D gene unclear. V lost 0 bases, J lost 7 bases, and 9 bases lay in between. The germline gives CDR1 MGHRA, CDR2 YSYEKL. CDR3 length: 13 residues. The CDR3 sequence is CASSQERQNEAFF. CDR3 bases: TGCGCCAGCAGCCAAGAGAGGCAGAATGAAGCTTTCTTT.

About this clone: This may be a read error, as it is one base from a much larger clone. The chain carries TRBV19 and TRBJ2-2; the match to TRBD1 covers 9 bases. Germline V gene lookup returns CDR1 LNHDA and CDR2 SQIVND (reference sequence). This CDR3 contains 14 residues. CDR3 nucleotide sequence: TGTGCCAGTAGGAGACAGGGGGACACCGAGGAGCTGTTTTTT. Encoded protein: CASRRQGDTEELFF.

The genes are TRBV6-2 or TRBV6-3 and TRBJ1-5, with D possibly being TRBD1 (6 bases). Germline V lookup: CDR1 MNHEY, CDR2 SVGEGT. V was cut by 4 bases and J by 2 bases, with 15 bases left in between. There are 16 residues in the CDR3. CDR3 residues: CASSFPGRGGNQPQHF. The CDR3 DNA is TGTGCCAGCAGTTTTCCGGGGAGGGGGGGCAATCAGCCCCAGCATTTT.

The chain couples TRBV10-3 to TRBJ2-2, with D uncertain. V gave up 0 bases and J gave up 6 bases, with 11 bases separating them. The CDR3 is made up of 15 amino acids. The germline V gene encodes CDR1 ENHRY and CDR2 SYGVKD. CDR3 residues: CAISESSISPGELFF. The CDR3 coding sequence is TGTGCCATCAGTGAGTCTTCTATCTCGCCCGGGGAGCTGTTTTTT.

The chain joins TRBV6-5 to TRBJ1-4; D gene uncertain. This CDR3 region has 15 residues. Trimming took off 0 bases at V and 3 bases at J, with 8 bases between the two ends. Germline V lookup: CDR1 MNHEY, CDR2 SVGAGI. The CDR3 nucleotides read TGTGCCAGCAGTTACTCTGGGAGTGCTAATGAAAAACTGTTTTTT. Amino acid sequence: CASSYSGSANEKLFF.

The chain uses TRBV7-2 and TRBJ2-7; 7 bases agree with TRBD1. The CDR3 consists of 14 residues. Germline V gives CDR1 SGHTA, CDR2 FQGNSA. The trim removed 4 bases at V and 4 bases at J, leaving 7 bases unmatched. CDR3 bases: TGTGCCAGCAGCTCCCAGACAGGGACATACGAGCAGTACTTC. It codes for CASSSQTGTYEQYF.

The genes are TRBV29-1 and TRBJ1-2; TRBD1 matches at 8 bases. This CDR3 is 15 amino acids long. V lost 1 base, J lost 2 bases, and 6 bases stayed unmatched. The germline V gene encodes CDR1 SQVTM and CDR2 ANQGSEA. The CDR3 bases are TGCAGCGTTGAAGGGGGGCAGGGGGCGAACTATGGCTACACCTTC. Encoded protein: CSVEGGQGANYGYTF.

The chain combines TRBV7-9 with TRBJ1-3, with unresolved D. The CDR3 covers 15 residues. V lost 5 bases to trimming and J lost 4 bases, with 15 bases between them. CDR1 and CDR2 (germline): SEHNR, FQNEAQ (reference sequence). The CDR3 DNA reads TGTGCCAGCAGCCCATCCGCCACTCCGGGAAACACCATATATTTT. This encodes CASSPSATPGNTIYF.

This sequence joins TRBV7-7 and TRBJ1-4; unclear D gene. Deletions cut 5 bases from V and 5 bases from J, with 9 bases between. Germline CDR1 reads SSHAT; CDR2 reads FNYEAQ (reference sequence). The CDR3 loop spans 13 amino acids. Here the CDR3 DNA reads TGTGCCAGCAGCCCCAGACTCAATGAAAAACTGTTTTTT. Protein: CASSPRLNEKLFF.

The chain links TRBV5-4 to TRBJ1-2, with D possibly being TRBD1 (5 bases). The V end lost 4 bases, the J end lost 7 bases, and 11 bases lay between the germline ends. The germline V gene has CDR1 SGHNT and CDR2 YYREEE (reference sequence). The CDR3 is 12 amino acids. CDR3 in DNA: TGTGCCAGCAGCCCGGACATCGGTGGCTACACCTTC. Its protein is CASSPDIGGYTF.

CDR3 DNA: TGCGCCAGCAGCCAGCCCACAGGGCGGACTAGCGGGAGCTCCTACGAGCAGTACTTC. It encodes CASSQPTGRTSGSSYEQYF. This rearrangement joins TRBV4-1 to TRBJ2-7; TRBD2 agrees at 13 bases. V lost 3 bases, J lost 0 bases, and 11 bases stayed unmatched. CDR1 is MGHRA, CDR2 YSYEKL, per germline. This CDR3 is 19 amino acids long.

The chain couples TRBV6-6 to TRBJ1-1, with unresolved D. CDR1 and CDR2 from the germline V gene are MNHNY and SVGAGI (reference sequence). V was pared by 6 bases and J by 1 base, with 6 bases between. The CDR3 totals 12 residues. CDR3 sequence: CASSSGNTEAFF. The CDR3, as DNA: TGTGCCAGCAGCTCCGGGAACACTGAAGCTTTCTTT.

The table lists this clone with many counts. The gene calls are TRBV24-1 and TRBJ2-1; TRBD1 matches 7 bases. J lost 7 bases, V lost 4 bases, and 9 bases had no gene match. Germline V gives CDR1 KGHDR, CDR2 SFDVKD. CDR3 length: 15 residues. The CDR3 protein is CATSDPRQGRNEQFF. CDR3 coding DNA: TGTGCCACCAGTGACCCCCGACAGGGACGGAATGAGCAGTTCTTC.

The chain is built from TRBV7-2 and TRBJ1-5; the D gene is possibly TRBD1 (6 bases). This CDR3 comprises 17 residues. Trimming pared 2 bases from V and 2 bases from J, leaving 16 bases between. The germline gives CDR1 SGHTA, CDR2 FQGNSA. CDR3 nucleotide sequence: TGTGCCAGCAGCTTAACCCCCGGGGGGCAGGGCAATCAGCCCCAGCATTTT. Amino acids: CASSLTPGGQGNQPQHF.

This clone has more than one count but fewer than ten. The rearrangement joins TRBV5-1 to TRBJ1-3; D remains unclear. Germline assignment: CDR1 SGHRS and CDR2 YFSETQ. Trimming removed 0 bases at V and 1 base at J, with 14 bases between. The CDR3 consists of 17 residues. The CDR3 is CASSLEALAVSGNTIYF. The CDR3 region has the DNA TGCGCCAGCAGCTTGGAAGCCCTTGCGGTTTCTGGAAACACCATATATTTT.

The chain employs TRBV6-5 and TRBJ1-2, with D possibly TRBD1 on 6 matching bases. The CDR3 sequence is 15 residues long. The germline CDR1 and CDR2 sequences are MNHEY and SVGAGI. Trimming removed 4 bases from V and 8 bases from J, with 20 bases in between. CDR3 nucleotides: TGTGCCAGCAGTTTCCCAGGGGCCCAAGGAAACGGCTACACCTTC. Its translation: CASSFPGAQGNGYTF.

The chain carries TRBV20-1 and TRBJ1-5, with D unclear. V was cut by 3 bases and J by 0 bases, with 12 bases left in between. This CDR3 has 15 amino acids. Germline values: CDR1 DFQATT, CDR2 SNEGSKA (reference sequence). The CDR3 here is CSASGGIISNQPQHF. CDR3 bases: TGCAGTGCTAGTGGCGGAATAATTAGCAATCAGCCCCAGCATTTT.

The V call is TRBV5-8, the J call TRBJ2-2, with D maybe TRBD1 (5 bases). The germline V gene encodes CDR1 SGHTS and CDR2 YDEGEE. Trimming shortened V by 4 bases and J by 10 bases, and 8 bases separated the two germline ends. The CDR3 consists of 11 residues. The CDR3 nucleotides are TGTGCCAGCAGCCCAGGGTTGGAGCTGTTTTTT. Residues: CASSPGLELFF.

The V gene is TRBV7-8, the J gene TRBJ2-1; 15 nucleotides match TRBD2. Losses at the gene ends were 5 bases for V and 7 bases for J; bases not matched to a gene: 6. This CDR3 comprises 16 residues. The germline V gene has CDR1 SGHVS and CDR2 FQNEAQ. The CDR3 DNA reads as TGTGCCAGCAGCCAACCGGGACTAGCGGGGGGAAATGAGCAGTTCTTC. Translation gives CASSQPGLAGGNEQFF.

The V gene is TRBV7-9, the J gene TRBJ2-2; tentatively, D is TRBD2 (6 bases). The CDR3 is made up of 14 amino acids. Germline values: CDR1 SEHNR, CDR2 FQNEAQ (reference sequence). V lost 7 bases to trimming and J lost 5 bases, with 14 bases between them. CDR3: CASITAGWTGELFF. The CDR3 region has the DNA TGTGCCAGCATTACGGCGGGGTGGACCGGGGAGCTGTTTTTT.

The chain combines TRBV7-2 with TRBJ2-2, with TRBD1 as a possible D gene (6 bases). Germline V gives CDR1 SGHTA, CDR2 FQGNSA. V dropped 5 bases and J dropped 6 bases, with 13 bases sitting between them. The CDR3 spans 14 residues. The CDR3 DNA sequence: TGTGCCAGCAGCCTTTACAGGGCAGCCGGGGAGCTGTTTTTT. This codes for CASSLYRAAGELFF.